Listed below are T cell receptor beta chains from one sample, sequenced in a study of blood T cell repertoires in COVID-19. Measured with immunoSEQ multiplex PCR; TCRdb has only the in-frame clones, and not every one. The table has over 150,000 clones, approximately 90% seen once; the top ten hold approximately 2.1%. The sample consisted of peripheral blood. These receptors were obtained from a man aged 50-59 years who had recovered from COVID-19. CDR3s include the opening cysteine and the closing phenylalanine or tryptophan. The D gene is left open where the match is weak. Rows give clone size only sometimes, using once, few, many, or a class for an expanded clone.

d_call: TRBD1; v_call: TRBV7-9; j_call: TRBJ2-7; clone_size: NA; cdr3_nt: TGTGCCAGCAGCTCGACAGGGGGCTACTACGAGCAGTACTTC; cdr3_aa: CASSSTGGYYEQYF
d_call: NA; v_call: TRBV7-3; j_call: TRBJ1-1; clone_size: NA; cdr3_nt: TGTGCCAGCAGCTTAACCCCAGGGGATAATGAAGCTTTCTTT; cdr3_aa: CASSLTPGDNEAFF
d_call: NA; v_call: TRBV11-2; j_call: TRBJ2-2; clone_size: NA; cdr3_nt: TGTGCCAGCACCCACAGCGGGCCCGGGGAGCTGTTTTTT; cdr3_aa: CASTHSGPGELFF
d_call: NA; v_call: TRBV3-1/TRBV3-2; j_call: TRBJ1-6; clone_size: few; cdr3_nt: TGTGCCAGCAGCCAAGTGCAGAAAAGCTCCTATAATTCACCCCTCCACTTT; cdr3_aa: CASSQVQKSSYNSPLHF
d_call: TRBD2; v_call: TRBV6-2/TRBV6-3; j_call: TRBJ2-1; clone_size: few; cdr3_nt: TGTGCCAGCAGTTGGACTAGCGGGAGGGCATTGGATGAGCAGTTCTTC; cdr3_aa: CASSWTSGRALDEQFF
d_call: NA; v_call: TRBV2; j_call: TRBJ1-1; clone_size: NA; cdr3_nt: TGTGCCAGCAGTGGGACAGAGACGAACACTGAAGCTTTCTTT; cdr3_aa: CASSGTETNTEAFF
d_call: TRBD1; v_call: TRBV9; j_call: TRBJ2-7; clone_size: NA; cdr3_nt: TGTGCCAGCAGCGTCGGGACAGGTTTCGAGCAGTACTTC; cdr3_aa: CASSVGTGFEQYF
d_call: NA; v_call: TRBV2; j_call: TRBJ1-2; clone_size: NA; cdr3_nt: TGTGCCAGCAGTGAAGCGGGAGTAACTAACTATGGCTACACCTTC; cdr3_aa: CASSEAGVTNYGYTF
d_call: TRBD2; v_call: TRBV19; j_call: TRBJ2-1; clone_size: NA; cdr3_nt: TGTGCCAGTAGTCCCATGACTAGCGGGCCCTTCAATGAGCAGTTCTTC; cdr3_aa: CASSPMTSGPFNEQFF
d_call: NA; v_call: TRBV11-2; j_call: TRBJ2-3; clone_size: NA; cdr3_nt: TGTGCCAGCAGCCCCGGGGGGCCCGGGATCGAGGATACGCAGTATTTT; cdr3_aa: CASSPGGPGIEDTQYF
d_call: NA; v_call: TRBV5-5; j_call: TRBJ1-6; clone_size: NA; cdr3_nt: TGTGCGAGCTCGAGACAGGCGTATAATTCACCCCTCCACTTT; cdr3_aa: CASSRQAYNSPLHF
d_call: NA; v_call: TRBV2; j_call: TRBJ2-7; clone_size: NA; cdr3_nt: TGTGCCAGCAGTGAAGCCCTTGACAGTCTCCTCGAGCAGTACTTC; cdr3_aa: CASSEALDSLLEQYF
d_call: TRBD1; v_call: TRBV7-4; j_call: TRBJ1-5; clone_size: once; cdr3_nt: TGTGCCAGCAGCCTGAGGACAGGGAGAAACCAGTTCAATCAGCCCCAGCATTTT; cdr3_aa: CASSLRTGRNQFNQPQHF
d_call: TRBD2; v_call: TRBV19; j_call: TRBJ2-1; clone_size: NA; cdr3_nt: TGTGCCAGTAGTATAGCGTCGGGGGGGGGTCGCAATGAGCAGTTCTTC; cdr3_aa: CASSIASGGGRNEQFF